This entry lists 24 T cell receptor beta chains sequenced from one sample in a study of blood T cell repertoires in COVID-19 (dated by TCRdb to about 2020). The library was produced with the immunoSEQ multiplex PCR assay. As stored in TCRdb, this immuneACCESS dataset retains in-frame rearrangements with V and J assigned. A fraction of the clones does not appear; measured against another copy, unresolved V genes explain less than half of the discrepancy, and the remainder lacks a known reason. The sample data list some 290,000 clones, and under 90% of these were observed just once. Roughly a tenth of the sample rests with the top ten. The sample was PBMCs or T cells enriched from blood (not recorded which). These receptor sequences come from a woman younger than 45 who had recovered from COVID-19.

This sequence joins TRBV5-3 and TRBJ1-4; tentatively, D is TRBD1 (5 bases). TRBV5-3 qualifies as an ORF whose function is uncertain. V was pared by 5 bases and J by 2 bases, with 19 bases between. CDR3 length equals 17 residues. CDR3 in DNA: TGTGCCAGAAGGGGGGTTTTTTCGGGAGTGACTAATGAAAAACTGTTTTTT. Its translation is CARRGVFSGVTNEKLFF.

This clone was found a few times. This chain uses TRBV4-1 with TRBJ2-3, with D uncertain. The germline V and J ends were trimmed by 0 bases and 1 base, with 14 bases remaining between them. Germline V gives CDR1 MGHRA, CDR2 YSYEKL. The CDR3 is made up of 17 amino acids. CDR3 sequence reads: CASSQDSAFRGTDTQYF. CDR3 DNA sequence: TGCGCCAGCAGCCAAGATAGTGCATTCCGCGGCACAGATACGCAGTATTTT.

The chain couples TRBV19 to TRBJ1-1; 7 positions match TRBD1. The germline V gene has CDR1 LNHDA and CDR2 SQIVND (reference sequence). V dropped 4 bases and J dropped 6; count of bases not matched to a gene: 11. CDR3 length: 15 amino acids. The CDR3 sequence is CASSTGRGTVAEAFF. The CDR3 coding sequence is TGTGCCAGTAGTACAGGAAGAGGGACAGTCGCTGAAGCTTTCTTT. Together with reference TRBV19 and TRBJ1-1, the CDR3 gives the full variable domain: DGGITQSPKYLFRKEGQNVTLSCEQNLNHDAMYWYRQDPGQGLRLIYYSQIVNDFQKGDIAEGYSVSREKKESFPLTVTSAQKNPTAFYLCASSTGRGTVAEAFFGQGTRLTVV.

Only one count was recorded for this clone. The chain combines TRBV27 with TRBJ1-6, with 9 bases matching TRBD1. The junction had 9 bases not matched to a gene; V was cut back by 5 bases and J by 10 bases. This CDR3 is 15 amino acids long. The germline CDR1 and CDR2 sequences are MNHEY and SMNVEV (reference sequence). The DNA of the CDR3 is TGTGCCAGCAGTACCTGGGACAGGGTTGGGTCACCCCTCCACTTT. This gives the protein CASSTWDRVGSPLHF.

This clone was picked up one time. The J gene is TRBJ2-7, the V gene TRBV6-5; tentative D call: TRBD2 (6 bases). Germline CDR1 and CDR2: MNHEY and SVGAGI. The CDR3 length is 15 residues. Trimming stripped 10 bases from V and 3 bases from J, with 22 bases between. CDR3: CANAAGRGFGYEQYF. The CDR3 nucleotides are TGTGCCAACGCAGCGGGCCGGGGGTTTGGCTACGAGCAGTACTTC.

The chain employs TRBV18 and TRBJ2-7, with D tentatively TRBD2 (7 bases). Trimming cost V 2 bases and J 3 bases, with 20 bases left between them. CDR1 and CDR2 (germline): KGHSH, LQKENI. The CDR3 is 17 amino acids. CDR3 region: CASSPSPSRGAGYEQYF. CDR3 DNA: TGTGCCAGCTCACCATCGCCCTCTCGGGGGGCGGGCTACGAGCAGTACTTC.

CDR3 coding DNA: TGTGCCAGTAGTATAGCACAGGGTAGGATGAATGAGCAGTTCTTC. Translated, it gives CASSIAQGRMNEQFF. This chain connects TRBV19 to TRBJ2-1, with a tentative D call TRBD1 (6 bases). Germline CDR1 is LNHDA and CDR2 is SQIVND (reference sequence). Trimming cost V 1 base and J 7 bases, with 14 bases left between them. The CDR3 runs 15 residues.

The rearrangement links TRBV6-4 to TRBJ2-1; D not resolved. The V gene's germline CDR1 is MRHNA and CDR2 SNTAGT. The CDR3 totals 15 residues. The germline V and J ends were trimmed by 5 bases and 0 bases, with 11 bases remaining between them. In DNA form, the CDR3 reads TGTGCCAGCAGTCCAGGATTAAGCTCCTACAATGAGCAGTTCTTC. Amino acids: CASSPGLSSYNEQFF.

This chain connects TRBV19 to TRBJ2-1, with 11 positions matching TRBD2. The CDR3 totals 18 residues. The V and J ends lost 2 bases and 10 bases, in that order; junction bases with no gene match: 16. In germline, CDR1 is LNHDA, CDR2 SQIVND (reference sequence). In nucleotides, the CDR3 is TGTGCCAGTAGTATACCCCTTTCCGAACTAGCGGGAGTCGGGGAGCAGTTCTTC. Protein: CASSIPLSELAGVGEQFF.

The chain uses TRBV11-3 and TRBJ1-1; a weak D match, TRBD1 (5 bases). Trimming cost V 0 bases and J 5 bases, with 7 bases left between them. This CDR3 spans 13 amino acids. Germline CDR1 reads SGHNT; CDR2 reads YENEEA. The CDR3, as DNA: TGTGCCAGCAGCTTAGAGGCAGGGACTGAAGCTTTCTTT. Translated: CASSLEAGTEAFF.

The CDR3 loop reads CASSETSEVREKLFF. The CDR3 coding sequence is TGTGCCAGCAGTGAAACCAGCGAGGTCCGGGAAAAACTGTTTTTT. V and J are TRBV25-1 and TRBJ1-4; D call uncertain. The CDR3 covers 15 residues. Looked up from germline, CDR1 is MGHDK and CDR2 is SYGVNS. V gave up 2 bases and J gave up 8 bases, with 15 bases separating them.

This rearrangement joins TRBV14 to TRBJ1-1, with D uncertain. Trimming shortened V by 1 base and J by 4 bases, and 4 bases separated the two germline ends. The CDR3 spans 12 residues. Germline CDR1 reads SGHDN; CDR2 reads FVKESK. CDR3 sequence: CASSQVGTEAFF. In DNA, the CDR3 is TGTGCCAGCAGCCAAGTCGGCACTGAAGCTTTCTTT.

The chain has TRBV10-3 and TRBJ2-2; no reliable D call. Trimming shortened V by 6 bases and J by 2 bases, and 4 bases separated the two germline ends. This CDR3 has 12 amino acids. Germline V gene sequence: CDR1 ENHRY, CDR2 SYGVKD. The CDR3: CAISGNTGELFF. The CDR3 DNA reads as TGTGCCATCAGCGGTAACACCGGGGAGCTGTTTTTT.

This CDR3 is CASSHLGTGYEKLFF. The CDR3 DNA is TGTGCCAGCAGCCATCTTGGGACAGGGTATGAAAAACTGTTTTTT. The chain joins TRBV5-6 to TRBJ1-4; TRBD1 matches at 9 bases. CDR3 length equals 15 residues. The germline gives CDR1 SGHDT, CDR2 YYEEEE. The V gene end was trimmed by 4 bases and the J gene end by 6 bases; junction bases not matched to a gene: 7.

The chain couples TRBV19 to TRBJ2-1; D is possibly TRBD2 (5 bases). Looked up from germline, CDR1 is LNHDA and CDR2 is SQIVND (reference sequence). The ends were cut back, 5 bases at V and 7 bases at J, with 21 bases in the middle. The CDR3 has 16 amino acids. The CDR3 region has the DNA TGTGCCAGTAGTCCCCTAGACTACGGGTATTTGAATGAGCAGTTCTTC. Translated, it gives CASSPLDYGYLNEQFF.

V usage is TRBV28 and J usage is TRBJ1-1; TRBD1 is a possible D gene (5 bases). CDR3 length: 16 amino acids. Trimming took off 4 bases at V and 3 bases at J, with 18 bases between the two ends. Germline V CDR1 and CDR2: MDHEN, SYDVKM. The CDR3 DNA sequence: TGTGCCAGCAGTTCGCTTCCGGCACAGGCTGACACTGAAGCTTTCTTT. As protein: CASSSLPAQADTEAFF. Looking up the rest from reference TRBV28 and TRBJ1-1 gives the full variable domain: DVKVTQSSRYLVKRTGEKVFLECVQDMDHENMFWYRQDPGLGLRLIYFSYDVKMKEKGDIPEGYSVSREKKERFSLILESASTNQTSMYLCASSSLPAQADTEAFFGQGTRLTVV.

This chain connects TRBV6-5 to TRBJ2-7; 7 nucleotides line up with TRBD2. V lost 3 bases and J lost 4; bases outside the gene matches: 6. CDR3 length equals 14 residues. Germline assignment: CDR1 MNHEY and CDR2 SVGAGI. In DNA, the CDR3 is TGTGCCAGCAGTTATATCGGGAGGATTTACGAGCAGTACTTC. This encodes CASSYIGRIYEQYF.

The rearrangement joins TRBV5-1 to TRBJ1-4; 10 bases line up with TRBD1. Germline trimming cut 4 bases from V and 7 bases from J; bases unmatched to any gene: 7. CDR3 length equals 15 residues. Looked up from germline, CDR1 is SGHRS and CDR2 is YFSETQ. CDR3: CASSARTGGGEKLFF. CDR3 coding DNA: TGCGCCAGCAGCGCCCGGACAGGGGGAGGTGAAAAACTGTTTTTT.

The V and J genes are TRBV19 and TRBJ2-3; 9 nucleotides agree with TRBD1. CDR1 and CDR2 (germline): LNHDA, SQIVND (reference sequence). Trimming cost V 3 bases and J 6 bases; bases outside gene matches: 7. The CDR3 spans 15 residues. CDR3 region: CASSISRDRVDTQYF. The CDR3 DNA sequence: TGTGCCAGTAGTATCTCCCGGGACAGGGTGGATACGCAGTATTTT.

This sequence joins TRBV28 and TRBJ1-5; 7 bases are shared with TRBD1. The V and J ends lost 6 bases and 2 bases, in that order; junction bases with no gene match: 7. Germline V gene lookup returns CDR1 MDHEN and CDR2 SYDVKM. The CDR3 totals 15 residues. The CDR3 loop is CASRWGRGGNQPQHF. The CDR3 DNA sequence: TGTGCCAGCAGATGGGGCAGGGGGGGCAATCAGCCCCAGCATTTT.

The chain joins TRBV28 to TRBJ2-2; TRBD2 matches 11 bases. The V gene's germline CDR1 is MDHEN and CDR2 SYDVKM. The CDR3 extends over 15 amino acids. Trimming took 4 bases from V and 6 from J; bases not matched to a gene: 4. Here the CDR3 DNA reads TGTGCCAGCAGTTCACCTAGCGGGAGGCCCGGGGAGCTGTTTTTT. Translating it yields CASSSPSGRPGELFF.

This clone appeared a single time. V usage is TRBV15 and J usage is TRBJ1-5; 10 nucleotides line up with TRBD1. The germline CDR1 and CDR2 sequences are LNHNV and YYDKDF (reference sequence). V was pared by 8 bases and J by 5 bases, with 9 bases of the junction left unmatched. The CDR3 is 15 residues long. The CDR3 protein is CATGRGQGSYQPQHF. Written as DNA, the CDR3 is TGTGCCACCGGGCGGGGACAGGGGTCTTATCAGCCCCAGCATTTT. The full variable domain, completed using reference TRBV15 and TRBJ1-5, is DAMVIQNPRYQVTQFGKPVTLSCSQTLNHNVMYWYQQKSSQAPKLLFHYYDKDFNNEADTPDNFQSRRPNTSFCFLDIRSPGLGDTAMYLCATGRGQGSYQPQHFGDGTRLSIL.

The V gene is TRBV28, the J gene TRBJ2-7; D unclear. Trimming pared 5 bases from V and 4 bases from J, leaving 18 bases between. Germline lookup yields CDR1 MDHEN and CDR2 SYDVKM. The CDR3 loop spans 15 amino acids. The CDR3 here is CASSPAGLGWYEQYF. The CDR3 DNA reads as TGTGCCAGCAGTCCTGCCGGGTTGGGTTGGTACGAGCAGTACTTC.

The V and J genes are TRBV21-1 and TRBJ1-3; TRBD1 is the table's D call, not checked against the DNA. TRBV21-1 is designated a pseudogene. The CDR3 sequence is 19 residues long. CDR3 sequence reads: CASSKALGPTGMGGNTIYF. The CDR3 nucleotides read TGTGCCAGCAGCAAAGCGCTGGGCCCCACAGGGATGGGTGGAAACACCATATATTTT.